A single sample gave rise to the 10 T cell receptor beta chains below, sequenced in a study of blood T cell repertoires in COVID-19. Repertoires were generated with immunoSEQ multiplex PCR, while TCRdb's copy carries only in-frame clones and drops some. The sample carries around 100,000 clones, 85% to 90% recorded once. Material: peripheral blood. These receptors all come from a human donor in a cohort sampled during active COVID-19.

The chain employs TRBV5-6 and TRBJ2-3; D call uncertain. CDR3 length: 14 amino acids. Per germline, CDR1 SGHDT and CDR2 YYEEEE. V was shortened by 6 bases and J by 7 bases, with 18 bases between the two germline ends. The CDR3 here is CASNGARSLNTQYF. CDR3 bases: TGTGCCAGCAACGGAGCGCGGAGTTTAAATACGCAGTATTTT.

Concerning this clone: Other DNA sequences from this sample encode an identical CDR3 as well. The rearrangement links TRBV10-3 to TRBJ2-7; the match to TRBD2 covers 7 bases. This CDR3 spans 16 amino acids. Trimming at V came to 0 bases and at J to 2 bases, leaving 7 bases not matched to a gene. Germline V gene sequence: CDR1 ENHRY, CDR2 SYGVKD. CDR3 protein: CAISESASGGPYEQYF. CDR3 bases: TGTGCCATCAGTGAGTCGGCTAGCGGAGGGCCCTACGAGCAGTACTTC.

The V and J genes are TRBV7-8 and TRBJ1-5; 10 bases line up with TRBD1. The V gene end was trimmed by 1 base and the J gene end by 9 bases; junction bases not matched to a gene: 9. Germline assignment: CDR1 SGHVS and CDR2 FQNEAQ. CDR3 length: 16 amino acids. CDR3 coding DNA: TGTGCCAGCAGCTTAGGTACCGGGACAGGGGCCAGGCCCCAGCATTTT. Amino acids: CASSLGTGTGARPQHF.

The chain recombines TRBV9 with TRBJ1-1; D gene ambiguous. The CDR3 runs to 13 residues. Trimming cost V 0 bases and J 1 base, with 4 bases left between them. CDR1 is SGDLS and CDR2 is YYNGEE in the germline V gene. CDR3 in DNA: TGTGCCAGCAGCGTAGCCCAGAACACTGAAGCTTTCTTT. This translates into CASSVAQNTEAFF.

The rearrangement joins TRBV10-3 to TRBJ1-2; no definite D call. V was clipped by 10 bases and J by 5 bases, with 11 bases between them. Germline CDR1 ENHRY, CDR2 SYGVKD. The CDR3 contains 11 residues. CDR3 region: CATHDSYGYTF. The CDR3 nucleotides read TGTGCCACCCACGACTCGTATGGCTACACCTTC.

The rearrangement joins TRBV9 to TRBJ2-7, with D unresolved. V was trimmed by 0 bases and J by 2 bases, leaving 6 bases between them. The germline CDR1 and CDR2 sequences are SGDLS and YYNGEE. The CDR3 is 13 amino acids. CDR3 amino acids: CASSVGGTYEQYF. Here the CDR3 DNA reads TGTGCCAGCAGCGTAGGCGGTACCTACGAGCAGTACTTC.

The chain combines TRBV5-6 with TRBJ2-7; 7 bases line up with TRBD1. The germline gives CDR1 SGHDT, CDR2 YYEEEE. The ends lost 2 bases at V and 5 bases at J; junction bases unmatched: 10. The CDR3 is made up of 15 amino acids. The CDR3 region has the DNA TGTGCCAGCAGCTTCGGAACAGGGGCACTTGACGAGCAGTACTTC. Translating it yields CASSFGTGALDEQYF.

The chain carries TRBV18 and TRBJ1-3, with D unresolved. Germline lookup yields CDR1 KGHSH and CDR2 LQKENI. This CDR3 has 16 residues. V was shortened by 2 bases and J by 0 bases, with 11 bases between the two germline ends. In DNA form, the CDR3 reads TGTGCCAGCTCACCATCTGCCAGTTTCTCTGGAAACACCATATATTTT. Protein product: CASSPSASFSGNTIYF.

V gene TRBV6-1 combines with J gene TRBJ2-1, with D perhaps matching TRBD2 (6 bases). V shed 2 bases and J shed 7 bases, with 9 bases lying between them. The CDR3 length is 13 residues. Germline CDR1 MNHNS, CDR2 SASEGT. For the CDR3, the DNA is TGTGCCAGCAGTGAATTGGCGGGGAATGAGCAGTTCTTC. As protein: CASSELAGNEQFF.

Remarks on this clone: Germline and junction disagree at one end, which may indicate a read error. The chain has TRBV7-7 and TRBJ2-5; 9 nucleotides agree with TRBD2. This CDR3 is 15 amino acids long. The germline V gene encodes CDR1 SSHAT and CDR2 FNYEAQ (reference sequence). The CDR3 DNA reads TGTGCTAGCAGAGCCGAGGGACTAGCAGGAGAGACCCAGTACTTC. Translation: CASRAEGLAGETQYF.